This T cell receptor beta chain came from a study of shared clonotypes between healthy human individuals. Study context: A donor's plate count was three for CD4 naive and three for CD4 memory; CD8 naive had two and CD8 memory one.

Germline V lookup: CDR1 MGHDK, CDR2 SYGVNS. V lost 6 bases, J lost 1 base, and 20 bases lay in between. This CDR3 is built from 17 residues. Using 200 ng DNA, approximately 30,000 T cell genomes, the sorted-subset replicate PCRs were run. Method: immunoSEQ multiplex PCR; TCRdb's copy keeps in-frame clones and lacks some. The table lists some 980,000 clones, about 80% of them singletons. There were only Caucasian adults among the donors, and all lived in Nashville, Tennessee. The specimen was memory CD4+ T cells sorted from blood. Subset meaning: CD45RA-negative fraction. The chain has TRBV25-1 and TRBJ2-3; weak D call: TRBD2 (6 bases). The sequence came from a young man in good health. The CDR3 is CASRTPGLTWGTDTQYF. The CDR3 DNA is TGTGCCAGCAGGACCCCGGGACTGACATGGGGCACAGATACGCAGTATTTT.